This TCR beta chain was documented in a study of CD8 T cells in ankylosing spondylitis. Overall study findings and caveats: Seemingly characteristic of ankylosing spondylitis blood was a TCR beta motif consisting of several highly homologous variants. There was reportedly significant enrichment of clones that were disease-linked in matched ankylosing spondylitis synovial fluid.

With 4 bases clipped from V and 1 base from J, the junction kept 6 bases outside the gene matches. Per the germline V gene, CDR1 is SGHKS and CDR2 is YYEKEE (reference sequence). The CDR3 totals 15 residues. With respect to this clonotype: Its antigen is as yet unknown.

From the 5' RACE reads, TCRdb called clonotypes with MiXCR, one entry per CDR3 protein. The table shows approximately 540,000 distinct CDR3 sequences, with over 9.5% occurring only once. The chain has TRBV5-5 and TRBJ1-1, with 8 bases lining up with TRBD1. Sequencing was done on a sample of blood, either unsorted or a sorted T cell fraction (not recorded which). This clonotype was sampled from a male donor with ankylosing spondylitis. The CDR3 protein is CASSRKDRENTEAFF. For the CDR3, the DNA is TGTGCCAGCAGCAGAAAGGACAGGGAGAACACTGAAGCTTTCTTT.